This T cell receptor (beta chain) was profiled in a study of graft-versus-host responses after intestinal transplantation. Study overall: Once they had received anti-thymocyte globulin induction, all recipients took tacrolimus and steroids for approximately 3 years. Regarding the study as a whole: GvH clonotypes were identified within recipient marrow, with a subset emerging first in ileum or blood. Individuals carrying graft-donor T cell macrochimerism showed high graft-versus-host to host-versus-graft clonal ratios in allografts.

Concerning this clone: The antigen is not known.

CDR3 length: 12 amino acids. Per germline, CDR1 SEHNR and CDR2 FQNEAQ (reference sequence). Deletions cut 7 bases from V and 4 bases from J, with 10 bases between. Method: immunoSEQ multiplex PCR; TCRdb's copy keeps in-frame clones and lacks some. Counted here are 50,000 to 80,000 clones, more than 85% occurring once; the ten biggest clones make up approximately 1.5%. The chain is built from TRBV7-9 and TRBJ1-2; D might be TRBD1 (5 bases). Sample: unstimulated CD8+ T cells sorted from spleen or lymph node cells, taken before transplant. The source of this sequence is a human donor who was the organ donor for an intestinal transplant. CDR3 DNA sequence: TGTGCCAGCATAGCAGGGCCCTATGGCTACACCTTC. Amino acid sequence: CASIAGPYGYTF.